The clone carrying this T cell receptor (beta chain) was recorded many times. The target antigen is unknown. These data come from a study of human T cells and chemical hapten exposure. Germline trimming cut 0 bases from V and 2 bases from J; bases unmatched to any gene: 6. The CDR3 consists of 16 residues. CDR1 is MNHEY, CDR2 SVGAGI, per germline. The time point was: patch test 2, 6 weeks after DPC sensitization. Treatment indicated: therapeutic diphenylcyclopropenone sensitization with weekly scalp DPC. Samples of blood were obtained prior to the application of each patch test. Study findings and constraints: Expanded TCRs grouped into significantly more large CDR3 similarity clusters than controls produced. With DPC sensitization, TCRs exceeding 1 in 1000 frequency showed no change.

TCRdb re-analysed the RACE reads in MiXCR, keeping a single row per CDR3 protein. The table lists tens of thousands of distinct CDR3 sequences, about a tenth of them singletons, with roughly 2.5% in the top ten. The specimen was whole blood, collected in connection with sensitization to the hapten diphenylcyclopropenone (DPC). The gene calls are TRBV6-5 and TRBJ2-7, with TRBD1 matching 8 bases. The origin of this receptor is a woman under 40 with alopecia areata. Some clones in this sample may be carry-over from other donors' samples. In DNA form, the CDR3 reads TGTGCCAGCAGTTACTCGGGGACAGGATTGACCTACGAGCAGTACTTC. It encodes CASSYSGTGLTYEQYF.